This T cell receptor beta chain was retrieved from a study of blood T cell repertoires in COVID-19. Study as a whole: Spain, Italy and the United States supplied samples that represented acute and convalescent COVID-19. In each case, the material was cDNA or gDNA derived from T cells, B-cell-depleted T cells, or PBMCs.

The CDR3 has 15 amino acids. Germline V gives CDR1 MNHEY, CDR2 SMNVEV (reference sequence). V gave up 4 bases and J gave up 2 bases; unmatched junction bases: 7. Clones were sequenced by immunoSEQ multiplex PCR, and TCRdb holds only the in-frame ones, with some missing. The sample records about 140,000 clones, 81% being singletons. The sequence was obtained from a human donor in a cohort sampled during active COVID-19. The material sequenced was peripheral blood. V usage is TRBV27 and J usage is TRBJ2-7, with 8 bases matching TRBD1. The CDR3 DNA sequence: TGTGCCAGCAGTTCGCGACAGGGGAACCCCTACGAGCAGTACTTC. This encodes CASSSRQGNPYEQYF.